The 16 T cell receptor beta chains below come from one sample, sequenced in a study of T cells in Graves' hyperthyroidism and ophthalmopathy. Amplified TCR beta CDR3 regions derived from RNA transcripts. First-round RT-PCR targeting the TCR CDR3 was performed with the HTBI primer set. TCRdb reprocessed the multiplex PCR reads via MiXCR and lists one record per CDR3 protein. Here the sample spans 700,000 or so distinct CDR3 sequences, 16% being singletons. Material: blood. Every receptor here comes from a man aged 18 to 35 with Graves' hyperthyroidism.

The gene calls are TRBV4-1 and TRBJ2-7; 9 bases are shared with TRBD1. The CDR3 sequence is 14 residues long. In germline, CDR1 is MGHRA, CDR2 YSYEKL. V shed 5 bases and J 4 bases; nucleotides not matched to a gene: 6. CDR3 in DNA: TGCGCCAGCAGCGGCCGGACAGGGGCTTACGAGCAGTACTTC. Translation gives CASSGRTGAYEQYF.

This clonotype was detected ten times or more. The CDR3 coding sequence is TGTGCCAGCAGTCCCGGACAGGGGTCCTCCTACGAGCAGTACTTC. This sequence encodes CASSPGQGSSYEQYF. The V gene is TRBV12-3 or TRBV12-4, the J gene TRBJ2-7; 9 positions match TRBD1. The CDR3 extends over 15 amino acids. Germline trimming cut 5 bases from V and 0 bases from J; bases unmatched to any gene: 5.

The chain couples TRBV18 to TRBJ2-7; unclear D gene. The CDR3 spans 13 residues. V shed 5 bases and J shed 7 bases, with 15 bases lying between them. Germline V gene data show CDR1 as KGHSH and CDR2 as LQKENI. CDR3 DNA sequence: TGTGCCAGCTCAGCCGAGACGCCGCTGGAGCAGTACTTC. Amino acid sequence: CASSAETPLEQYF.

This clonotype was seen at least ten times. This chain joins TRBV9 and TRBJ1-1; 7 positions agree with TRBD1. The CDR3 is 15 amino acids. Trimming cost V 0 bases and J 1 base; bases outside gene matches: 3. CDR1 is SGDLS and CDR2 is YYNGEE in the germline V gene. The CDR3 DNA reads TGTGCCAGCAGCGTAGGGGCAGGGGGGAACACTGAAGCTTTCTTT. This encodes CASSVGAGGNTEAFF.

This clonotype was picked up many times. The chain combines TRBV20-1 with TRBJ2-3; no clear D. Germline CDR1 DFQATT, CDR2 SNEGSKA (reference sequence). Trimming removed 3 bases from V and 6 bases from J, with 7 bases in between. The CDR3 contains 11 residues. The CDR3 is CSASLPDTQYF. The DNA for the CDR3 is TGCAGTGCTAGTCTACCCGATACGCAGTATTTT.

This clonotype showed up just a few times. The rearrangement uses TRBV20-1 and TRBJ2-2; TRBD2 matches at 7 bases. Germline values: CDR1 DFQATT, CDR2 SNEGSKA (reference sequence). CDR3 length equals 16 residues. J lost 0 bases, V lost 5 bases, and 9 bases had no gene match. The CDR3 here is CSARSAGIANTGELFF. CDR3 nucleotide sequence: TGCAGTGCTCGGTCAGCGGGGATCGCGAACACCGGGGAGCTGTTTTTT.

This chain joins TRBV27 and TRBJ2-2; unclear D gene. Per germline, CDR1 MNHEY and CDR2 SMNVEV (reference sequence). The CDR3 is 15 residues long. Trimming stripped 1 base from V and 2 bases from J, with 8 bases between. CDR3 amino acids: CASSLWPLNTGELFF. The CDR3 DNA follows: TGTGCCAGCAGTTTATGGCCCCTAAACACCGGGGAGCTGTTTTTT.

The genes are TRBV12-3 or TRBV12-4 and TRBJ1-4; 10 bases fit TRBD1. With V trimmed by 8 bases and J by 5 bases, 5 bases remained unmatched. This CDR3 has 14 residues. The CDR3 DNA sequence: TGTGCCAGCGCGGACAGGGGGGTAAATGAAAAACTGTTTTTT. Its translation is CASADRGVNEKLFF.

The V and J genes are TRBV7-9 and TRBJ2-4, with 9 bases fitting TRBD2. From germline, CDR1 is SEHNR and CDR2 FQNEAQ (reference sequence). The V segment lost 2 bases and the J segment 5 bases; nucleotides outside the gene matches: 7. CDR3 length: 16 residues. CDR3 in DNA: TGTGCCAGCAGCTTATGGTTAGCGGGAGATCAAAACATTCAGTACTTC. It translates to CASSLWLAGDQNIQYF.

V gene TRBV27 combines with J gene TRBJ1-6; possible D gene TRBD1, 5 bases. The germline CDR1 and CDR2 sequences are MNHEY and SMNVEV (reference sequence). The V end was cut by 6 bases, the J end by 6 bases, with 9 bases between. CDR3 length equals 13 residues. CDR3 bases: TGTGCCAGCAGAGACAGTCCTAATTCACCCCTCCACTTT. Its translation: CASRDSPNSPLHF.

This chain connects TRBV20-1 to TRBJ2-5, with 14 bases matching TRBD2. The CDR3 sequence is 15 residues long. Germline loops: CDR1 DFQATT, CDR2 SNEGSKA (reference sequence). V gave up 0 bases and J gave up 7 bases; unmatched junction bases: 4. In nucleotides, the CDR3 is TGCAGTGCTAGAGAGACTAGCGGGAGGGTGTGGACCCAGTACTTC. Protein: CSARETSGRVWTQYF.

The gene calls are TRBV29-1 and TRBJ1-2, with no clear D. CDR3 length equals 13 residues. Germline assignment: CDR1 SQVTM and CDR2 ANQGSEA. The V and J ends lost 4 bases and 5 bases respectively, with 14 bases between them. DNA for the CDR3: TGCAGCGTTGGAAAAGAGGCCGGGTATGGCTACACCTTC. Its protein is CSVGKEAGYGYTF.

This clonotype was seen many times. This CDR3 is CASSSSGRAYNEQFF. CDR3 DNA sequence: TGTGCCAGCAGTTCTAGCGGGAGGGCCTACAATGAGCAGTTCTTC. The chain couples TRBV6-2 or TRBV6-3 to TRBJ2-1; 12 bases align to TRBD2. J gave up 2 bases and V 4 bases, and 0 bases lay outside the gene matches. Germline-derived CDR1 and CDR2 are MNHEY and SVGEGT. There are 15 residues in the CDR3.

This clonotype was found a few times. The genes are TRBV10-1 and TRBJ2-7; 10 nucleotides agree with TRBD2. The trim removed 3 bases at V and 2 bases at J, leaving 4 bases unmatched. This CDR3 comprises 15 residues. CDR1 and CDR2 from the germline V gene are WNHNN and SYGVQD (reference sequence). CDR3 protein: CASSEGLADTYEQYF. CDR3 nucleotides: TGCGCCAGCAGTGAAGGACTAGCGGATACCTACGAGCAGTACTTC.

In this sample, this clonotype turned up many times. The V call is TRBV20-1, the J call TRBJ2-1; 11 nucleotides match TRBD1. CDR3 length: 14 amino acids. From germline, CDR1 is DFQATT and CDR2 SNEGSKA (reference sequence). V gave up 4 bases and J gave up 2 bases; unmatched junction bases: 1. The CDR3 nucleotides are TGCAGTGCTACGGGACAGGGGGCCTACAATGAGCAGTTCTTC. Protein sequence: CSATGQGAYNEQFF.

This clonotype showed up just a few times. The CDR3 nucleotides are TGTGCCAGCAGCGTAGGAGGTCGTGGCACAGATACGCAGTATTTT. Its protein is CASSVGGRGTDTQYF. The chain carries TRBV11-2 and TRBJ2-3, with TRBD2 as a possible D gene (5 bases). The CDR3 runs to 15 residues. Germline CDR1 and CDR2: SGHAT and FQNNGV. Trimming took 5 bases from V and 1 from J, leaving 13 bases between them.